A selection of T cell receptor beta chains follows, all from one sample in a study of blood T cell repertoires in COVID-19. Here immunoSEQ multiplex PCR was the method, and the copy in TCRdb shows in-frame clones only, minus some. The sample has 200,000 to 300,000 clones; 80% to 90% are singletons. Sequenced material: peripheral blood. These receptors came from a woman between 45 and 65 years old with acute or convalescent COVID-19. Both conserved end residues are part of each CDR3. The order of the fields is clone size, V gene, D gene, J gene, CDR3 DNA, CDR3 protein. The D gene is left open where the match is weak. Size is omitted from some rows. Given values are once, few, many or a class for expanded clones.

-,TRBV11-1,-,TRBJ1-2,TGTGCCAGCAGCTACCTCTCGGGGTCGGGCTACACCTTC,CASSYLSGSGYTF
-,TRBV28,TRBD1,TRBJ1-6,TGTGCCAGCAGTCCGGGACAGGGGTATTTCCGAGGTTCACCCCTCCACTTT,CASSPGQGYFRGSPLHF
-,TRBV10-3,-,TRBJ1-4,TGTGCCATCAGTGAGTCTGGAGGGAATGAAAAACTGTTTTTT,CAISESGGNEKLFF
-,TRBV28,-,TRBJ1-6,TGTGCCAGCAGGGGAAGGGGCTCACCCCTCCACTTT,CASRGRGSPLHF
-,TRBV19,-,TRBJ1-1,TGTGCCAGTAGTATATATGGCAGGCCTGAAGCTTTCTTT,CASSIYGRPEAFF
-,TRBV5-6,-,TRBJ1-1,TGTGCCAGCAGCTTGTTTATGTTAAACACTGAAGCTTTCTTT,CASSLFMLNTEAFF
-,TRBV28,-,TRBJ1-5,TGTGCCAGCAGTTTAGCGGCAGGGGCACATCAGCCCCAGCATTTT,CASSLAAGAHQPQHF
-,TRBV5-1,TRBD1,TRBJ1-2,TGCGCCAGCAGCTTGGGGGACAGGGCGGAAGGCTACACCTTC,CASSLGDRAEGYTF
-,TRBV28,TRBD1,TRBJ1-3,TGTGCCAGCAGCCCCAGGGGGGCGTTCGGAAACACCATATATTTT,CASSPRGAFGNTIYF
few,TRBV6-5,TRBD1,TRBJ1-2,TGTGCCACCGCTCTGGACAGGGGCGATGGCTACACCTTC,CATALDRGDGYTF
-,TRBV2,-,TRBJ2-5,TGTGCCAGCAGTGATGCGACGGCCCAGGACTTC,CASSDATAQDF
-,TRBV6-5,TRBD1,TRBJ2-7,TGTGCCAGCAGTCTGACAGGGGGGAGTGACGAGCAGTACTTC,CASSLTGGSDEQYF